This TCR beta chain derives from a study of identical twins. This clonotype was detected ten times or more. The antigen remains undetermined. The CDR3 extends over 15 amino acids. Germline lookup yields CDR1 MNHNS and CDR2 SASEGT. V lost 10 bases, J lost 2 bases, and 13 bases stayed unmatched. Via MiXCR, TCRdb re-called the 5' RACE reads, giving one row per CDR3 protein. Among some 500,000 distinct CDR3 sequences listed, 9% to 10% were seen once. Study-level points and caveats: Twins shared beta out-of-frame sequences in excess, but this excess was weaker. The models gave estimates that fell short of the out-of-frame TCR alpha sharing seen in monozygotic twins.

These data also featured in a second study, about yellow fever vaccine responses in identical twins.

The receptor's source is a young woman in good health. The sample consisted of PBMCs. This rearrangement joins TRBV6-1 to TRBJ2-7; 8 nucleotides align to TRBD2. The CDR3 spells CATREGSGNTYEQYF. Written as DNA, the CDR3 is TGTGCCACCCGGGAGGGGTCGGGTAACACCTACGAGCAGTACTTC.